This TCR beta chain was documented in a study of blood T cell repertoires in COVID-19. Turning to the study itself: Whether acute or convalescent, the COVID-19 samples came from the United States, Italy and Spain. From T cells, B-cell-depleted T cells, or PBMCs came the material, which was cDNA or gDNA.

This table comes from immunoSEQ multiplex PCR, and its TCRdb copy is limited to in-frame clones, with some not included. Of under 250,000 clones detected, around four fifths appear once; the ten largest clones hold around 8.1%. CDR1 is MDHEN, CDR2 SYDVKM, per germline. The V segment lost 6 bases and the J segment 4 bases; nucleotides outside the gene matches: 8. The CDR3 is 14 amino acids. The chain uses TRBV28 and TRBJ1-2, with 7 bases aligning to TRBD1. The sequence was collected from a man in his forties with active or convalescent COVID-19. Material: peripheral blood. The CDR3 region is CASRTPAGGYGYTF. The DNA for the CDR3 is TGTGCCAGCAGGACCCCGGCAGGGGGCTATGGCTACACCTTC.